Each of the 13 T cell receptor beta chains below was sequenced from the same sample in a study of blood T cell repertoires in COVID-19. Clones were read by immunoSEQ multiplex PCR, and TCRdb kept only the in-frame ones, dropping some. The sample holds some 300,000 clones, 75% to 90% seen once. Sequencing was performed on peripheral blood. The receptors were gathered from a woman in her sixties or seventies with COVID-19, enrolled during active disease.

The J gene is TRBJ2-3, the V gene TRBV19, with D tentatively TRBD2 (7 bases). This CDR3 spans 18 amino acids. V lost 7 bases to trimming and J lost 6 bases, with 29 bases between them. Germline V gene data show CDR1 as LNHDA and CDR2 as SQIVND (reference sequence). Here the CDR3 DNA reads TGTGCCAGTAACCCGAGGTGGGGGGGCGGCGTAACGGTGGATACGCAGTATTTT. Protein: CASNPRWGGGVTVDTQYF.

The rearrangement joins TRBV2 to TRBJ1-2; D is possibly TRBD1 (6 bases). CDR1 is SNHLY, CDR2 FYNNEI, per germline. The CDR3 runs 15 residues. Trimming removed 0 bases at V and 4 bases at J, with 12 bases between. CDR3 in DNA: TGTGCCAGCAGTGAAGCGGATGACAGGCCCTATGGCTACACCTTC. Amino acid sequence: CASSEADDRPYGYTF.

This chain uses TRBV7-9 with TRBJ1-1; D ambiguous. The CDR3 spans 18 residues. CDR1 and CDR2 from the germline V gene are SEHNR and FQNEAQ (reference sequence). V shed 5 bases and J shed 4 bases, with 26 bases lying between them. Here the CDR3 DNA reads TGTGCCAGCAGCCACGCCGACAACGTTCTAATGATGGGCACTGAAGCTTTCTTT. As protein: CASSHADNVLMMGTEAFF.

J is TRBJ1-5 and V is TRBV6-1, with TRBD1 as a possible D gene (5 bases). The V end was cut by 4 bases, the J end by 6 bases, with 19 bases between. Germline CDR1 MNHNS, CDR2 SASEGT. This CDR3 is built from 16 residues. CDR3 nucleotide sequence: TGTGCCAGCAGTGCACGGGGACTCGGTCCGAGTCAGCCCCAGCATTTT. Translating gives CASSARGLGPSQPQHF.

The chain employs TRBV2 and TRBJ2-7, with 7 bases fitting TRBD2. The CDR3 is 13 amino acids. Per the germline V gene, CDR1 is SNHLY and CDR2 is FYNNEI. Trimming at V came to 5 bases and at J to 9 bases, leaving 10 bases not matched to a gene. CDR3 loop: CASSSARGVGQYF. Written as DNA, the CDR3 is TGTGCCAGCAGTTCCGCTCGGGGGGTCGGGCAGTACTTC.

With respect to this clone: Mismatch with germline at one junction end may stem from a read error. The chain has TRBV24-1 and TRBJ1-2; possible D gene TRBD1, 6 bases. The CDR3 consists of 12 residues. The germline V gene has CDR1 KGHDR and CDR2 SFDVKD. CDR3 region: CATSDSTGTPRF. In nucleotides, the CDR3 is TGTGCCACCAGTGATTCAACCGGGACACCGCGCTTC.

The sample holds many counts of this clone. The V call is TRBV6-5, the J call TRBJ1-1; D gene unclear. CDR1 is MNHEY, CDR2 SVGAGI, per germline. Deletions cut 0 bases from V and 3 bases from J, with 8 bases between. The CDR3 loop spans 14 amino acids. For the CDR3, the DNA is TGTGCCAGCAGTTACTCGAGGGAGGACACTGAAGCTTTCTTT. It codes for CASSYSREDTEAFF.

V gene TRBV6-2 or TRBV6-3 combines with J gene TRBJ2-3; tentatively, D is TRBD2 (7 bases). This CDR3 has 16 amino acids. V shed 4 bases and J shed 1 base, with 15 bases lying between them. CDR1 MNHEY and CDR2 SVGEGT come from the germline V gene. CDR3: CASSFWRGGGTDTQYF. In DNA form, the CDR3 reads TGTGCCAGCAGTTTTTGGAGGGGGGGCGGCACAGATACGCAGTATTTT.

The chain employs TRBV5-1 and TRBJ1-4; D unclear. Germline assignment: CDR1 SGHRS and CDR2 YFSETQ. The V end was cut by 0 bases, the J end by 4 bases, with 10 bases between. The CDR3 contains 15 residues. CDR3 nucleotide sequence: TGCGCCAGCAGCTTGGCCAACACAAATAATGAAAAACTGTTTTTT. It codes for CASSLANTNNEKLFF.

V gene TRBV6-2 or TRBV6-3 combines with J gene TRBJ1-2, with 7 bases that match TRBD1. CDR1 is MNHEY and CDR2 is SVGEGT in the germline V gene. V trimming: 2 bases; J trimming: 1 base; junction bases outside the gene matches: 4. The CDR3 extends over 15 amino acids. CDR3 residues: CASSYGTGVNYGYTF. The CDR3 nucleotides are TGTGCCAGCAGTTACGGAACAGGGGTTAACTATGGCTACACCTTC.

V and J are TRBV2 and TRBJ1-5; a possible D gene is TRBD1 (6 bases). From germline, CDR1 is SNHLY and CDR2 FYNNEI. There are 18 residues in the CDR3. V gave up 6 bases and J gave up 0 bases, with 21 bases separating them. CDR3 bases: TGTGCCAGCAGGGTCTTTGTGGGACAAACATATAGCAATCAGCCCCAGCATTTT. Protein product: CASRVFVGQTYSNQPQHF.

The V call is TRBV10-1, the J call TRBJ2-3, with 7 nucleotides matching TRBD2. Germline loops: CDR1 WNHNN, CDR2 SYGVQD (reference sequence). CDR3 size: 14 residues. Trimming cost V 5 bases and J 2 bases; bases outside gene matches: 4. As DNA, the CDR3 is TGCGCCAGCAGTTTCAGCGGGGCCACAGATACGCAGTATTTT. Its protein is CASSFSGATDTQYF.

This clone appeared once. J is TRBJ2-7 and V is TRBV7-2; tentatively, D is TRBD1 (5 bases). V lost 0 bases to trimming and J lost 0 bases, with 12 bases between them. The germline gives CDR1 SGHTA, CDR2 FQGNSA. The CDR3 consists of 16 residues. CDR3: CASSLATARSSYEQYF. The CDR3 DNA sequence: TGTGCCAGCAGCTTAGCGACAGCGAGGAGCTCCTACGAGCAGTACTTC.